This T cell receptor (beta chain) was identified during a study of beta chain features in type 1 diabetes. Study-level results: Moderately but significantly shorter TCRB CDR3s were found in Type 1 diabetes patients in all four CD4+ subsets. Equally in patients and controls, shorter templates might have been favored by PCR.

This clone has only a few counts. Its specificity is not known. Expressed TCRB transcripts were sequenced after all isolated RNA was converted to cDNA. Using immunoSEQ multiplex PCR, the repertoire was profiled, and TCRdb retains in-frame clones only, with some absent. The sample records some 240,000 clones, 16% being singletons. The germline gives CDR1 MNHEY, CDR2 SVGAGI. V was shortened by 0 bases and J by 6 bases, with 16 bases between the two germline ends. This CDR3 region has 16 residues. The TCR originated in a man aged 25-45 years with type 1 diabetes. The specimen was naive CD4+ T cells from blood. The chain couples TRBV6-5 to TRBJ2-3; D may be TRBD2 (6 bases). The CDR3 DNA reads TGTGCCAGCAGTTACTCCCAGGGAGGATTCCGGGATACGCAGTATTTT. It is translated as CASSYSQGGFRDTQYF.